This T cell receptor (beta chain) was profiled in a study of CD8+CD57+ T cells in acquired aplastic anemia. Study summary: The sorted CD4+ and CD8+ cells yielded an average around 3.2 ug of DNA. Study-wide results and caveats: CD8+ Simpson's diversity did not differ significantly between patients and controls. The same twenty-nine CD8+ CDR3 sequences occurred in patients and in controls.

By flow cytometry, patients selected for sequencing had shown an expansion of CD8+CD57+ cells. About this clonotype: Its antigen is not identified.

V lost 3 bases to trimming and J lost 3 bases, with 12 bases between them. There are 13 residues in the CDR3. Per the germline V gene, CDR1 is SQVTM and CDR2 is ANQGSEA. TCR beta VDJ combinations and CDR3 sequences were profiled from genomic DNA. TCRdb passed the reads through MiXCR, listing each CDR3 protein once. This repertoire shows around 150,000 distinct CDR3 sequences, around half found once; its top ten account for roughly 30%. Sample: sorted CD4+, CD8+, or CD8+CD57+ T cells (not recorded which) from PBMCs. The receptor's source is a human donor with aplastic anemia. The rearrangement uses TRBV29-1 and TRBJ2-7; D is perhaps TRBD1 (6 bases). The CDR3, as DNA: TGCAGCGTTGACAGGGGCGGCGGCTACGAGCAGTACTTC. Protein product: CSVDRGGGYEQYF.